This T cell receptor (beta chain) was profiled in a study of tumor-infiltrating lymphocytes in localized non-small cell lung cancer (dated by TCRdb to about 2021). Context from the whole study: Patients whose samples were collected after neoadjuvant chemotherapy, as well as both smokers and never-smokers and several histologies, were included in the cohort. Each patient provided resected tumor tissue plus uninvolved lung tissue from the same patient, with the uninvolved lung tissue described as non-adjacent to the tumor. The paired tumor versus uninvolved lung comparison of immunoSEQ T-cell fraction included around 55 patients. Alongside flow cytometry, multiplex immunofluorescence, RNA-seq, exome sequencing and proteomics, TCR sequencing was applied to the same patients as one of several integrated assays. The overall ICON cohort was composed of about 150 surgical patients with localized non-small cell lung cancer whose tumors were resected.

On this clone itself: Its antigen target is currently unknown. Per-base quality was not reported, and no clone a single base away is much larger than it.

V loses 5 bases, J loses 7 bases, and the germline ends lie 17 bases apart. CDR1 and CDR2, looked up from the germline V gene, are SGHTA and FQGNSA. CDR3 length: 15 amino acids, cysteine to phenylalanine. Just CDR3 DNA is preserved here, 45 bases in frame from base 1. The immunoSEQ assay used for TCR sequencing gave the T-cell fraction in both tumor and uninvolved lung tissue. The authors' pipeline ran thus. To analyze survival, patients were divided into a high T-cell fraction group (upper tertile) and a low T-cell fraction group (lower two tertiles), and the two groups were compared using a log-rank test. A signed-rank test was used to test differences in T-cell fraction between paired tumor and uninvolved lung samples. TCRdb stores this immuneACCESS table with in-frame sequences only. Part of the clones is absent; in the studies checked, under half of the shortfall reflects unresolved V genes, and no reason is known for the rest. That table supplies the V and J calls and clone size; D and trimming were determined from the DNA. Across this sample there are around 15,000 clones, with around 41% seen only once. The ten largest clones represent about 15% of the sample.

Study-wide conclusions, independent of this receptor: Because assay coverage varied across patients depending on available tissue quantity, TCR sequencing was performed for only a subset of the cohort. Consistent with immunofluorescence CD3 counts, TCRbeta sequencing supported greater T cell infiltration in tumors than in uninvolved lung tissue. Because different pieces of the same tissue were used for different assays, technical variation could not be separated from intratumor heterogeneity. The TCR-derived T-cell fraction showed no difference between the flow cytometry-defined immunotypes IM1 (good prognosis) and IM2 (poor prognosis). Recurrence-free survival showed no association with tumor T-cell fraction from TCR sequencing (p = 0.61).

The first patient joined ICON in early 2016, and enrollment wrapped up when the last patient was enrolled in late 2018. A subcohort of approximately 80 patients provided fresh tumor and matched uninvolved tissue for in-depth immune analyses, with TCR sequencing among those analyses. TCR sequencing was performed on DNA isolated from bulk tissue, without cell sorting. This TCR came from a human donor with non-small cell lung cancer. Recombination joined TRBV7-2 with TRBJ1-4, with the D gene not clear enough to name. The material sequenced was lung tumor tissue. The CDR3 has the sequence CASSQAVRWGEKLFF. The bases read TGTGCCAGCAGCCAGGCGGTCAGGTGGGGTGAAAAACTGTTTTTT.